The source of this TCR beta chain is a study of blood T cell repertoires in COVID-19. In the source study's methods: Reference gene primer amplification in the assay estimated nucleated cell counts. Method: immunoSEQ multiplex PCR; TCRdb's copy keeps in-frame clones and lacks some. The DNA gave D and trimming, while V, J and clone size come from that table. This sample has fewer than 250,000 clones, with about four fifths found just once. CDR1 and CDR2 from the germline V gene are MNHEY and SMNVEV (reference sequence). Trimming cost V 1 base and J 3 bases, with 7 bases left between them. This CDR3 region has 14 residues. Each exposed participant met a COVID-19 case in the 2 weeks preceding study entry.

This chain connects TRBV27 to TRBJ1-5, with unresolved D. Sequencing was carried out using PBMCs or T cells enriched from blood (not recorded which). The TCR originated in a woman in her thirties or forties who had been exposed to COVID-19. The chain's CDR3 is CASSLWANNQPQHF. CDR3 in DNA: TGTGCCAGCAGTTTATGGGCAAACAATCAGCCCCAGCATTTT.